These 30 T cell receptor beta chains were all obtained from the same sample, sequenced in a study of T cell responses to AZD1222 COVID-19 vaccine. Using immunoSEQ multiplex PCR, the repertoire was profiled, and TCRdb retains in-frame clones only, with some absent. The sample shows some 79,000 clones, around 81% of them seen only once. The starting material was peripheral blood, obtained 28 days after the second AZD1222 dose. Receptor source: an adult who received the AZD1222 COVID-19 vaccine.

V is TRBV4-3 and J is TRBJ2-7, with TRBD2 matching 7 bases. V was clipped by 0 bases and J by 3 bases; unmatched bases: 5. The CDR3 loop spans 15 amino acids. Germline CDR1 and CDR2: LGHNA and YSLEER. For the CDR3, the DNA is TGCGCCAGCAGCCAAGATTCTAGCGGATACTACGAGCAGTACTTC. Encoded protein: CASSQDSSGYYEQYF.

The chain uses TRBV18 and TRBJ1-4, with TRBD1 matching 7 bases. Trimming took 4 bases from V and 5 from J; bases not matched to a gene: 4. The CDR3 runs 14 residues. Germline CDR1 reads KGHSH; CDR2 reads LQKENI. CDR3 region: CASSLGTVNEKLFF. In DNA form, the CDR3 reads TGTGCCAGCTCACTAGGGACAGTAAATGAAAAACTGTTTTTT.

This chain connects TRBV30 to TRBJ2-7; D possibly corresponds to TRBD2 (7 bases). Germline lookup yields CDR1 GTSNPN and CDR2 SVGIG (reference sequence). The V end lost 1 base, the J end lost 6 bases, and 16 bases lay between the germline ends. This CDR3 region has 14 residues. CDR3 DNA sequence: TGTGCCTGGAGTGAGGGGGGGGCGCTTAGCGAGCAGTACTTC. Encoded protein: CAWSEGGALSEQYF.

The gene calls are TRBV15 and TRBJ1-1; 7 positions agree with TRBD1. CDR3 length equals 16 residues. J gave up 3 bases and V 3 bases, and 10 bases lay outside the gene matches. Looked up from germline, CDR1 is LNHNV and CDR2 is YYDKDF (reference sequence). CDR3 protein: CATSRDRTTGDTEAFF. The DNA of the CDR3 is TGTGCCACCAGCAGGGACCGGACCACAGGGGACACTGAAGCTTTCTTT.

This sequence joins TRBV5-1 and TRBJ2-7; 10 nucleotides line up with TRBD1. Germline lookup yields CDR1 SGHRS and CDR2 YFSETQ. The junction had 18 bases not matched to a gene; V was cut back by 4 bases and J by 5 bases. CDR3 length equals 18 residues. CDR3 DNA: TGCGCCAGCAGCCCGCCCCCCGGATGGGGACAGGGGATCCACGAGCAGTACTTC. This gives the protein CASSPPPGWGQGIHEQYF.

The genes are TRBV9 and TRBJ2-5; D unresolved. V lost 0 bases and J 1 base, leaving 7 bases between the germline ends. Germline V gene lookup returns CDR1 SGDLS and CDR2 YYNGEE. The CDR3 runs to 14 residues. CDR3 residues: CASSVGLVQETQYF. The CDR3 coding sequence is TGTGCCAGCAGCGTAGGGCTGGTCCAAGAGACCCAGTACTTC. The variable domain in full, completed from reference TRBV9 and TRBJ2-5, reads DSGVTQTPKHLITATGQRVTLRCSPRSGDLSVYWYQQSLDQGLQFLIQYYNGEERAKGNILERFSAQQFPDLHSELNLSSLELGDSALYFCASSVGLVQETQYFGPGTRLLVL.

The rearrangement links TRBV27 to TRBJ2-5, with 7 nucleotides matching TRBD2. Germline CDR1 reads MNHEY; CDR2 reads SMNVEV (reference sequence). CDR3 length: 15 amino acids. With 5 bases clipped from V and 1 base from J, the junction kept 7 bases outside the gene matches. The CDR3 DNA sequence: TGTGCCAGCAGTCGCCGCTGGACTAGCCAAGAGACCCAGTACTTC. This codes for CASSRRWTSQETQYF.

The CDR3 loop reads CATSLWTVASNEQFF. CDR3 in DNA: TGTGCCACCAGCTTGTGGACGGTGGCCAGCAATGAGCAGTTCTTC. This chain joins TRBV15 and TRBJ2-1; D not resolved. This CDR3 is 15 amino acids long. The V end lost 5 bases, the J end lost 6 bases, and 17 bases lay between the germline ends. CDR1 is LNHNV and CDR2 is YYDKDF in the germline V gene (reference sequence).

The rearrangement uses TRBV9 and TRBJ2-2; 9 positions agree with TRBD1. Germline-derived CDR1 and CDR2 are SGDLS and YYNGEE. J lost 6 bases, V lost 0 bases, and 3 bases had no gene match. This CDR3 has 15 residues. CDR3 nucleotides: TGTGCCAGCAGCGTAGGGGACAGGGAGCCCGGGGAGCTGTTTTTT. Translated: CASSVGDREPGELFF.

The gene calls are TRBV6-2 or TRBV6-3 and TRBJ2-7; 11 nucleotides agree with TRBD2. Unmatched junction bases numbered 9, after V lost 4 bases and J lost 4 bases. Germline loops: CDR1 MNHEY, CDR2 SVGEGT. There are 16 residues in the CDR3. CDR3: CASSLAGGLVGYEQYF. CDR3 nucleotide sequence: TGTGCCAGCAGTTTAGCGGGAGGGCTCGTCGGGTACGAGCAGTACTTC.

V usage is TRBV28 and J usage is TRBJ1-4; D gene uncertain. Germline V gene sequence: CDR1 MDHEN, CDR2 SYDVKM. V shed 8 bases and J shed 8 bases, with 12 bases lying between them. The CDR3 covers 12 residues. Written as DNA, the CDR3 is TGTGCCAGCCGCCTCGAACAGGAAAAACTGTTTTTT. It specifies CASRLEQEKLFF.

This clone showed up just once. The rearrangement uses TRBV27 and TRBJ2-7, with a possible D match to TRBD2 (5 bases). Germline lookup yields CDR1 MNHEY and CDR2 SMNVEV (reference sequence). This CDR3 has 15 residues. V dropped 1 base and J dropped 6 bases, with 16 bases sitting between them. CDR3 sequence (DNA): TGTGCCAGCAGTTTATTCACTAGTCCCCCCTCCGAGCAGTACTTC. It specifies CASSLFTSPPSEQYF.

The rearrangement links TRBV3-1 (or the pseudogene TRBV3-2) to TRBJ2-7; weak D call: TRBD2 (6 bases). Trimming removed 3 bases at V and 5 bases at J, with 14 bases between. CDR1 is LGHDT, CDR2 YNNKEL, per germline (reference sequence). CDR3 length: 14 amino acids. This chain's CDR3 is CASSQGDASDEQYF. The CDR3 DNA sequence: TGTGCCAGCAGCCAGGGCGACGCTAGCGACGAGCAGTACTTC.

The rearrangement uses TRBV4-3 and TRBJ2-3, with TRBD2 matching 14 bases. CDR3 length: 20 amino acids. Trimming cost V 4 bases and J 4 bases; bases outside gene matches: 16. Germline V gene sequence: CDR1 LGHNA, CDR2 YSLEER. The CDR3: CASSLSPPGLAGDLADTQYF. CDR3 coding DNA: TGCGCCAGCAGCCTCTCCCCCCCGGGACTAGCGGGAGATCTTGCAGATACGCAGTATTTT.

The rearrangement links TRBV28 to TRBJ2-7; no clear D. The germline V and J ends were trimmed by 4 bases and 2 bases, with 9 bases remaining between them. Germline V gives CDR1 MDHEN, CDR2 SYDVKM. The CDR3 contains 13 residues. This CDR3 is CASSSDGPYEQYF. CDR3 in DNA: TGTGCCAGCAGTTCAGACGGCCCCTACGAGCAGTACTTC.

V gene TRBV3-1 (or the pseudogene TRBV3-2) combines with J gene TRBJ1-1, with no clear D. Germline CDR1 is LGHDT and CDR2 is YNNKEL (reference sequence). The V gene lost 0 bases and the J gene lost 7 bases, with 3 bases spanning the gap. This CDR3 is 11 amino acids long. As DNA, the CDR3 is TGTGCCAGCAGCCAAGAAGGTGAAGCTTTCTTT. This translates into CASSQEGEAFF.

The chain combines TRBV7-3 with TRBJ2-2; D could derive from TRBD1 or TRBD2 (5 bases each). The germline gives CDR1 SGHTA, CDR2 FQGTGA. This CDR3 has 16 amino acids. V lost 5 bases, J lost 2 bases, and 15 bases lay in between. This chain's CDR3 is CASSARTGPNTGELFF. The CDR3 bases are TGTGCCAGCAGCGCGCGGACGGGACCCAACACCGGGGAGCTGTTTTTT.

This clone was observed once. The rearrangement uses TRBV2 and TRBJ1-1; no clear D gene. Trimming cost V 4 bases and J 4 bases, with 10 bases left between them. Germline V gene lookup returns CDR1 SNHLY and CDR2 FYNNEI. The CDR3 is 13 amino acids. CDR3 in DNA: TGTGCCAGCAGTGGGACGAAGGTCACTGAAGCTTTCTTT. This encodes CASSGTKVTEAFF.

This chain connects TRBV11-1 to TRBJ1-4, with 8 bases that match TRBD1. This CDR3 spans 16 amino acids. J was trimmed by 8 bases and V by 3 bases; bases with no gene match: 11. Germline CDR1 reads SGHAT; CDR2 reads FQDESV (reference sequence). As DNA, the CDR3 is TGTGCCAGCAGCTTGTCACTCGGGACAGGCGGCGAAAAACTGTTTTTT. This gives the protein CASSLSLGTGGEKLFF.

The chain couples TRBV7-8 to TRBJ2-1, with 8 bases matching TRBD2. The junction had 8 bases not matched to a gene; V was cut back by 1 base and J by 9 bases. CDR3 length equals 15 residues. Per the germline V gene, CDR1 is SGHVS and CDR2 is FQNEAQ. CDR3 residues: CASSLEASGFVEQFF. Here the CDR3 DNA reads TGTGCCAGCAGCTTAGAGGCTAGCGGGTTTGTTGAGCAGTTCTTC.

The CDR3 here is CASRGQGASSYEQYF. As DNA, the CDR3 is TGTGCCAGCAGGGGACAGGGGGCGAGCTCCTACGAGCAGTACTTC. This rearrangement joins TRBV6-5 to TRBJ2-7; 12 bases are a match to TRBD1. V gave up 6 bases and J gave up 0 bases; unmatched junction bases: 3. The CDR3 spans 15 residues. Per germline, CDR1 MNHEY and CDR2 SVGAGI.

This chain uses TRBV19 with TRBJ1-5; D may be TRBD1 (6 bases). The germline V and J ends were trimmed by 7 bases and 3 bases, with 10 bases remaining between them. Germline CDR1 LNHDA, CDR2 SQIVND (reference sequence). The CDR3 extends over 13 amino acids. CDR3 DNA: TGTGCCAGTACCGGACAGAACAATCAGCCCCAGCATTTT. Translation gives CASTGQNNQPQHF.

CDR3 DNA sequence: TGTGCCAGCAGTTCCGGGACACATAATTCACCCCTCCACTTT. As protein: CASSSGTHNSPLHF. The chain couples TRBV28 to TRBJ1-6, with D perhaps TRBD1 (6 bases). Trimming took 4 bases from V and 5 from J, leaving 9 bases between them. CDR3 size: 14 residues. Germline V CDR1 and CDR2: MDHEN, SYDVKM.

The chain recombines TRBV7-9 with TRBJ2-7; D not certain. The germline V gene encodes CDR1 SEHNR and CDR2 FQNEAQ (reference sequence). V gave up 5 bases and J gave up 6 bases, with 20 bases separating them. The CDR3 covers 15 residues. The CDR3 sequence is CASSPSRLVTGEQYF. CDR3 nucleotide sequence: TGTGCCAGCAGCCCAAGTCGACTGGTTACGGGCGAGCAGTACTTC. The full variable domain, with the rest looked up from reference TRBV7-9 and TRBJ2-7, is DTGVSQNPRHKITKRGQNVTFRCDPISEHNRLYWYRQTLGQGPEFLTYFQNEAQLEKSRLLSDRFSAERPKGSFSTLEIQRTEQGDSAMYLCASSPSRLVTGEQYFGPGTRLTVT.

This chain joins TRBV14 and TRBJ1-1; D remains unclear. Germline CDR1 reads SGHDN; CDR2 reads FVKESK. Trimming took off 4 bases at V and 1 base at J, with 10 bases between the two ends. CDR3 length: 14 amino acids. The CDR3 spells CASSRKRENTEAFF. The CDR3 DNA is TGTGCCAGCAGCCGGAAGAGGGAGAACACTGAAGCTTTCTTT.

J is TRBJ1-1 and V is TRBV2; possibly TRBD1 for D (6 bases). Germline CDR1 and CDR2: SNHLY and FYNNEI. Trimming shortened V by 6 bases and J by 0 bases, and 23 bases separated the two germline ends. The CDR3 runs 18 residues. This CDR3 is CASSPGGRTFTLNTEAFF. CDR3 coding DNA: TGTGCCAGCAGCCCCGGGGGGCGGACATTTACCTTGAACACTGAAGCTTTCTTT.

This chain links TRBV7-2 with TRBJ2-7; D gene ambiguous. This CDR3 has 14 amino acids. The V gene's germline CDR1 is SGHTA and CDR2 FQGNSA. Trimming removed 3 bases from V and 5 bases from J, with 14 bases in between. CDR3 region: CASSLDVAINEQYF. Here the CDR3 DNA reads TGTGCCAGCAGCTTGGATGTGGCTATAAACGAGCAGTACTTC.

This chain links TRBV7-9 with TRBJ1-5; D remains ambiguous. The length of the CDR3 is 13 residues. Germline V CDR1 and CDR2: SEHNR, FQNEAQ (reference sequence). Deletions cut 6 bases from V and 1 base from J, with 7 bases between. CDR3 residues: CASRLDSNQPQHF. CDR3 nucleotide sequence: TGTGCCAGCAGGCTGGACAGCAATCAGCCCCAGCATTTT.

This chain joins TRBV30 and TRBJ1-6; possible D gene TRBD1, 5 bases. Germline values: CDR1 GTSNPN, CDR2 SVGIG (reference sequence). The V end was cut by 3 bases, the J end by 11 bases, with 20 bases between. The length of the CDR3 is 15 residues. CDR3 in amino acids: CAWRGDSRRPTPLHF. The CDR3 region has the DNA TGTGCCTGGAGGGGTGACAGCCGGCGCCCTACACCCCTCCACTTT.

The chain recombines TRBV11-2 with TRBJ2-7, with 8 bases aligning to TRBD2. The CDR3 is made up of 13 amino acids. Trimming cost V 1 base and J 5 bases; bases outside gene matches: 1. From germline, CDR1 is SGHAT and CDR2 FQNNGV. CDR3 sequence reads: CASSLAGGDEQYF. The DNA of the CDR3 is TGTGCCAGCAGCTTAGCGGGGGGGGACGAGCAGTACTTC.